This TCR beta chain was captured by sequencing in a study of blood T cell repertoires in COVID-19. Study-wide background: The United States, Italy and Spain provided the acute and convalescent COVID-19 samples. T cells, B-cell-depleted T cells, or PBMCs provided the cDNA or gDNA that served as material.

Authors' data handling: Researchers report that nucleated cell counts were estimated from reference gene primer amplification. Assay: immunoSEQ multiplex PCR; the TCRdb copy retains only in-frame clones and omits some. V and J calls and clone size are as listed in that table; D and trimming were resolved from the DNA. Among around 260,000 clones listed, about 87% were seen once. The CDR3 contains 14 residues. The germline V gene has CDR1 KGHDR and CDR2 SFDVKD. V lost 3 bases to trimming and J lost 0 bases, with 5 bases between them. Sequencing was carried out using peripheral blood. The sequence came from a man in his sixties who had recovered from COVID-19. J is TRBJ1-3 and V is TRBV24-1; D remains unclear. DNA for the CDR3: TGTGCCACCAGTGATCCGAGCTCTGGAAACACCATATATTTT. Protein: CATSDPSSGNTIYF.